Reported below is one TCR beta chain. The antigen is unknown. In the authors' methods: Building a distant-metastasis classifier for papillary thyroid cancer drew on CDR3 differences across clinicopathological groups. Using MiXCR, TCRdb reanalyzed the PCR reads. TCRdb, not the original authors, processed these V and J calls. The data show roughly 20,000 clones, with approximately 22% seen just once and around 7.8% held by the top ten. Patients had received no treatment of any kind before thyroid surgery. V shed 5 bases, J shed 3 bases, and the junction held 11 bases outside the gene matches. Germline values: CDR1 MDHEN, CDR2 SYDVKM. CDR3 length: 16 amino acids. This entry belongs to a study of metastatic and nonmetastatic thyroid tumors. Looking at the study overall: Across peripheral blood and tumor or nodule tissue samples taken from malignant and benign thyroid patients, the repertoires were compared with one another. Study findings and constraints: According to reports, the diversity of TCR beta was significantly higher in malignant thyroid tumors than in benign nodules, and this held in both blood and tumor samples.

The rearrangement joins TRBV28 to TRBJ1-2, with 8 nucleotides matching TRBD1. The receptor was isolated from a female donor with papillary thyroid cancer or a benign thyroid nodule (not recorded which). Some clones in this sample may be carry-over from other donors' samples. Input material: adjacent normal tissue. The CDR3 loop is CASSPGQGAIDYGYTF. The CDR3 coding sequence is TGTGCCAGCAGTCCCGGACAGGGAGCGATAGACTATGGCTACACCTTC.